A single T cell receptor (beta chain) is shown here with its context. Its cognate antigen has yet to be identified. The input lacks base qualities; no much larger clone sits a single base away. These data are taken from a study of blood T cell repertoires in COVID-19 (dated by TCRdb to between 2020 and 2021). With respect to the entire study: Samples covering the acute and convalescent phases of COVID-19 were provided by collaborators in the United States, Italy and Spain. The prospective study material was composed of cDNA or gDNA derived from T cells, B-cell-depleted T cells, or PBMCs. The dataset comprised deeply sampled blood TCRbeta repertoires from subjects exposed to, actively infected with, or recovered from COVID-19. The repertoires were made available in a free public database intended to serve as a resource for research on the immune response to SARS-CoV-2. The samples were drawn from two sources: the first 160 participants of the ongoing ImmuneRACE study, and 1,000 to 1,500 subjects contributed by 6 global collaborators. Nearly every sample came with metadata listing a de-identified subject ID, COVID-19 status, age in years and sex. Where available, HLA class I and class II types were obtained from metadata supplied by the sample provider rather than from assay-based typing. Results and caveats for the whole study, not just this receptor: Clinical and demographic metadata were provided uncurated, with the amount varying by source and participant.

TCRbeta CDR3 regions were amplified from genomic DNA by means of the immunoSEQ Assay, a bias-controlled multiplex PCR. The paper's processing steps were these. The number of nucleated cells in each sample was estimated by amplification of reference gene primers within the assay. To quantify the absolute abundance of each unique TCRbeta CDR3 rearrangement, sequence reads were collapsed and filtered. For each sample, productive Simpson clonality was calculated as the square root of Simpson's diversity index across productive rearrangements. TCRdb obtained this table from immuneACCESS and retained in-frame rearrangements with V and J assigned. These tables miss some clones; where compared with another copy, unresolved V genes account for less than half of the shortfall, and the remainder is unexplained. Clonal size and the V and J genes are those of that table, whereas D and trimming came from the DNA. A total of over 70,000 clones appear in this sample, 90% of them only once. The ten top clones hold 5% to 7% of the sample.

One collaborating source in Seattle enrolled patients during active infection and followed them longitudinally through the course of disease. Whole blood was collected in K2EDTA tubes by collaborating institutions according to the institutions' own protocols. Collaborator samples were shipped for TCRbeta analysis as frozen whole blood, isolated PBMCs, or DNA extracted from either sample type. Reading the germline V gene gives CDR1 SGHNT and CDR2 YENEEA. Here V drops 5 bases and J drops 3 bases, and the junction holds 2 bases not matched to any gene. Counted from cysteine to phenylalanine, this CDR3 has 13 amino acids. Only the CDR3 part of the read is kept: 39 bases, read in frame from the first base.

The sequence came from a man between 18 and 35 years old with COVID-19, enrolled during active disease. The chain couples TRBV11-3 to TRBJ1-1, with TRBD1 matching 8 junction bases. The sample comprised peripheral blood. The DNA reads as follows: TGTGCCAGCAGCATACAGGGGGACACTGAAGCTTTCTTT. Protein translation: CASSIQGDTEAFF.